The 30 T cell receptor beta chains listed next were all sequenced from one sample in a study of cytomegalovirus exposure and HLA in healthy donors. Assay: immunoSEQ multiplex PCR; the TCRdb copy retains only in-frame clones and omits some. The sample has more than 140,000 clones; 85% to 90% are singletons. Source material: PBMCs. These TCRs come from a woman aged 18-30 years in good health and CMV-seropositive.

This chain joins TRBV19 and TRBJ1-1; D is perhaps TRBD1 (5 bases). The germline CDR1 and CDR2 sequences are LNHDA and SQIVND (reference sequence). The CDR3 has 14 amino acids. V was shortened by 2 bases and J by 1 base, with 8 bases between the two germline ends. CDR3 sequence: CASSIRGGNTEAFF. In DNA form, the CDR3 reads TGTGCCAGTAGTATAAGGGGAGGGAACACTGAAGCTTTCTTT.

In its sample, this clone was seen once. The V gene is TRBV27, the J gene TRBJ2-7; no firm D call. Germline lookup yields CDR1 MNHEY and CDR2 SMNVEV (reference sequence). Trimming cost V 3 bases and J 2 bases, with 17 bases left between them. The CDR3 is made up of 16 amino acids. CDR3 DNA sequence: TGTGCCAGCAGTTTCGGCGTAGCTGAGTACACCTACGAGCAGTACTTC. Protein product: CASSFGVAEYTYEQYF.

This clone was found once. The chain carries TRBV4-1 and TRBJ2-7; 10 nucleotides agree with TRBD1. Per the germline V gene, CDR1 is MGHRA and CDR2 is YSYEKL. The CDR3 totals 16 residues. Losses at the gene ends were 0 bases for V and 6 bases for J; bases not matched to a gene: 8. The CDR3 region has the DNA TGCGCCAGCAGCCAAGATCGGGGACAGGGGAGTGGCGAGCAGTACTTC. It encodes CASSQDRGQGSGEQYF.

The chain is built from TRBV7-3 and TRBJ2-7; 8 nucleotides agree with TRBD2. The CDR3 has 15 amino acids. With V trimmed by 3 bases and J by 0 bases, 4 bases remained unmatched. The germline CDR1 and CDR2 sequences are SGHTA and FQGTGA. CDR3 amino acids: CASSFAAGDSYEQYF. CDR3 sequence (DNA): TGTGCCAGCAGCTTTGCAGCGGGGGACTCCTACGAGCAGTACTTC.

CDR3 region: CASSFGQPQETQYF. DNA of the CDR3: TGCGCCAGCAGCTTTGGACAGCCCCAAGAGACCCAGTACTTC. The chain uses TRBV5-1 and TRBJ2-5, with D perhaps matching TRBD1 (6 bases). The CDR3 totals 14 residues. The germline gives CDR1 SGHRS, CDR2 YFSETQ. V gave up 2 bases and J gave up 1 base, with 9 bases separating them.

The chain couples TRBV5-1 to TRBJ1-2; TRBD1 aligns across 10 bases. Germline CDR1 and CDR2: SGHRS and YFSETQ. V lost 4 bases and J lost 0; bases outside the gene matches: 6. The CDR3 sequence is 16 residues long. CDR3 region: CASSHPGQGANYGYTF. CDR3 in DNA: TGCGCCAGCAGCCACCCTGGACAGGGGGCTAACTATGGCTACACCTTC.

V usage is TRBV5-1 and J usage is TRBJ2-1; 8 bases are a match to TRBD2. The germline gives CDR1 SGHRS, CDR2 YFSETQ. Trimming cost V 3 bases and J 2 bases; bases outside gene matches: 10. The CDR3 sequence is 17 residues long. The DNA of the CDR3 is TGCGCCAGCAGCTCAACTTTAGCGGGGTCCCCCTACAATGAGCAGTTCTTC. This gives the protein CASSSTLAGSPYNEQFF.

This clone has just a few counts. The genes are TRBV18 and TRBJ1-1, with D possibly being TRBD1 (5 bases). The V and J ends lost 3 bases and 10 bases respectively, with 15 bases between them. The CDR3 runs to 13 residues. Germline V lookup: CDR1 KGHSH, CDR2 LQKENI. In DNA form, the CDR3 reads TGTGCCAGCTCACCCCGGGACTTGGGGTCAGCTTTCTTT. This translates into CASSPRDLGSAFF.

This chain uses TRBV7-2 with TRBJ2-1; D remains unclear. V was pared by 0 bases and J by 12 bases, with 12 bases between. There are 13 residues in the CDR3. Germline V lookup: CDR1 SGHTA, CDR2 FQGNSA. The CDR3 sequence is CASSLARPPSQFF. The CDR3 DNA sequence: TGTGCCAGCAGCTTAGCGAGGCCACCCTCGCAGTTCTTC.

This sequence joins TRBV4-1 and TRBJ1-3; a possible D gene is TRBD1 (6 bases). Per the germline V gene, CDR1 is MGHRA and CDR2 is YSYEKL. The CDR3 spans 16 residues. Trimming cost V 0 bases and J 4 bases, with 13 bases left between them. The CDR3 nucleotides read TGCGCCAGCAGCCAAGATAGGCAGGGGCGGGGAAACACCATATATTTT. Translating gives CASSQDRQGRGNTIYF.

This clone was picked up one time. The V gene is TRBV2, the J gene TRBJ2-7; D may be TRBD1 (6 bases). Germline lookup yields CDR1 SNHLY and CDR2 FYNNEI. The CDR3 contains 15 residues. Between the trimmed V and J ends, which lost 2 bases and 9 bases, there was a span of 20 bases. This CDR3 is CASSETAYKTGRQYF. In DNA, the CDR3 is TGTGCCAGCAGTGAAACCGCCTATAAAACAGGGAGGCAGTACTTC. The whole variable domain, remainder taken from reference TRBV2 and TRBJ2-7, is EPEVTQTPSHQVTQMGQEVILRCVPISNHLYFYWYRQILGQKVEFLVSFYNNEISEKSEIFDDQFSVERPDGSNFTLKIRSTKLEDSAMYFCASSETAYKTGRQYFGPGTRLTVT.

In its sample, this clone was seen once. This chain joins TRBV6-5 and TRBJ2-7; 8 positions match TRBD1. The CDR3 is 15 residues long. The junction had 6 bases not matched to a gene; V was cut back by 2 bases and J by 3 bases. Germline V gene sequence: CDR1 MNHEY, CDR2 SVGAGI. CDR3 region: CASSYGRGPNYEQYF. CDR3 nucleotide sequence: TGTGCCAGCAGTTACGGCAGGGGGCCAAACTACGAGCAGTACTTC.

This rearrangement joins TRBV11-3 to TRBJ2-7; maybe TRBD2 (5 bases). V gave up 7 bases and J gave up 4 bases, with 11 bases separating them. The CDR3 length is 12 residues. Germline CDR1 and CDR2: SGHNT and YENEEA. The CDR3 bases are TGTGCCAGCACCTCGCGGGCGTACGAGCAGTACTTC. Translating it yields CASTSRAYEQYF.

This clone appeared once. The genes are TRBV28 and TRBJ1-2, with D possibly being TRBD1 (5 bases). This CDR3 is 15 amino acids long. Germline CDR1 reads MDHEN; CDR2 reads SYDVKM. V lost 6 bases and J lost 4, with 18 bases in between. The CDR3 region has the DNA TGTGCCAGCAGCCTCGGGGGAAGTCAAGCCTATGGCTACACCTTC. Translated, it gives CASSLGGSQAYGYTF.

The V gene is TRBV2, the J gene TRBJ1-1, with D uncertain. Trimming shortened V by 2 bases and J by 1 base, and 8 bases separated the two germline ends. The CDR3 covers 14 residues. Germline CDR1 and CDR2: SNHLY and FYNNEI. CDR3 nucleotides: TGTGCCAGCAGTGAATTTTACAGGAACACTGAAGCTTTCTTT. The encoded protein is CASSEFYRNTEAFF.

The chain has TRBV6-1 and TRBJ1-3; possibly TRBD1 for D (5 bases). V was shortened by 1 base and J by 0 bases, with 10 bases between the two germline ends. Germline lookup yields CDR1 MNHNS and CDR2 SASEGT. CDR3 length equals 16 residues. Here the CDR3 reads CASSEDRLYSGNTIYF. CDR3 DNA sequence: TGTGCCAGCAGTGAAGACAGGCTATACTCTGGAAACACCATATATTTT.

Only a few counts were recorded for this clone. The CDR3 region is CASSLVKPNEAFF. For the CDR3, the DNA is TGTGCCAGCAGTTTGGTTAAGCCCAACGAAGCTTTCTTT. J is TRBJ1-1 and V is TRBV28, with unresolved D. This CDR3 region has 13 residues. Germline loops: CDR1 MDHEN, CDR2 SYDVKM. Trimming removed 3 bases from V and 8 bases from J, with 13 bases in between.

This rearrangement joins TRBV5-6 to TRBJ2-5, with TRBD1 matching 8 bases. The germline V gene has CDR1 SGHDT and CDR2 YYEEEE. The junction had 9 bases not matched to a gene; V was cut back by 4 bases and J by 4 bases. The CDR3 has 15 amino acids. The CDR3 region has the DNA TGTGCCAGCAGCCAACTAGGACAGGGAGGAGAGACCCAGTACTTC. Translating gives CASSQLGQGGETQYF.

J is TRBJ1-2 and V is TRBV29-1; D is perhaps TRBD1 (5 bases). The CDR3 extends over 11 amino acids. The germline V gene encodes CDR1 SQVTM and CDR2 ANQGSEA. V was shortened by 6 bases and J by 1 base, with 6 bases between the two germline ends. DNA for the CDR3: TGCAGCGTCGGGGGTAACTATGGCTACACCTTC. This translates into CSVGGNYGYTF.

The CDR3 spells CASSLGLDIAYEQYF. The CDR3, as DNA: TGTGCCAGCAGCCTAGGACTAGATATCGCCTACGAGCAGTACTTC. The rearrangement links TRBV7-8 to TRBJ2-7; 7 nucleotides align to TRBD2. The CDR3 runs 15 residues. V trimming: 5 bases; J trimming: 2 bases; junction bases outside the gene matches: 9. From germline, CDR1 is SGHVS and CDR2 FQNEAQ.

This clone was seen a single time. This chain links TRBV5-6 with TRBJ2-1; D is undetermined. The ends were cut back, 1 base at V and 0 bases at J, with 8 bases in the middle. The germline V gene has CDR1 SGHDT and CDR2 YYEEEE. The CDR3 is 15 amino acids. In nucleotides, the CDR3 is TGTGCCAGCAGCTTGTTTGACAACTCCTACAATGAGCAGTTCTTC. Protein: CASSLFDNSYNEQFF.

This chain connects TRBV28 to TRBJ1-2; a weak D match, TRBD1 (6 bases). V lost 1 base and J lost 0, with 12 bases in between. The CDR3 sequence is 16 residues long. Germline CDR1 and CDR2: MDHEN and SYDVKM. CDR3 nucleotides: TGTGCCAGCAGTTTATTCGGGGGGCGGGCTAACTATGGCTACACCTTC. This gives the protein CASSLFGGRANYGYTF.

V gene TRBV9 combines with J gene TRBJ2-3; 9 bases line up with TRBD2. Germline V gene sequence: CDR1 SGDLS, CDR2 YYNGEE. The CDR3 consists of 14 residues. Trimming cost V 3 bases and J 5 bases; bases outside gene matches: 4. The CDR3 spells CASSEAGGQDTQYF. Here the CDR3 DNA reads TGTGCCAGCAGCGAGGCGGGAGGGCAAGATACGCAGTATTTT.

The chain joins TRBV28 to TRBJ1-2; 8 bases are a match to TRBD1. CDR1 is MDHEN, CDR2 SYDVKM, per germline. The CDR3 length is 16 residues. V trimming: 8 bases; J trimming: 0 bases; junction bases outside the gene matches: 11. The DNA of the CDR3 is TGTGCCAGCTATACTACAGGGGGTACGGCTAACTATGGCTACACCTTC. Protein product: CASYTTGGTANYGYTF.

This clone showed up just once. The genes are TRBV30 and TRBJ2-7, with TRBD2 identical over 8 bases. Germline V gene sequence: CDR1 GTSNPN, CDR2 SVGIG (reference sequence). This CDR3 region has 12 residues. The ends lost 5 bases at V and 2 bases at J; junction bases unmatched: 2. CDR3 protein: CAWGTRAYEQYF. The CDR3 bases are TGTGCCTGGGGGACTAGAGCCTACGAGCAGTACTTC.

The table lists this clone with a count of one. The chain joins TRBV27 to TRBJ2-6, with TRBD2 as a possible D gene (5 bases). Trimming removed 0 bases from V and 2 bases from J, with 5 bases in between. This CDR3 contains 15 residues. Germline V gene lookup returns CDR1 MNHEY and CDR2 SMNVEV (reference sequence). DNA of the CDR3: TGTGCCAGCAGTTTATCGGGAGCTGGGGCCAACGTCCTGACTTTC. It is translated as CASSLSGAGANVLTF.

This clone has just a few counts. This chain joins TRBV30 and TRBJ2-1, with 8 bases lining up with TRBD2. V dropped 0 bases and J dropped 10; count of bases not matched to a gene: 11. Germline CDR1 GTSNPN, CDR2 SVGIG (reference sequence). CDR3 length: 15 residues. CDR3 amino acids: CAWSVLKTGRGEQFF. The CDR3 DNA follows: TGTGCCTGGAGTGTTTTAAAAACCGGGAGGGGGGAGCAGTTCTTC.

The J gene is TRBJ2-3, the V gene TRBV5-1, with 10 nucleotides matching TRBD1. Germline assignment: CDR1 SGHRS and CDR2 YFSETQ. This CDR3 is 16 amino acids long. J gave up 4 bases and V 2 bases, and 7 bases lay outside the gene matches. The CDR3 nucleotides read TGCGCCAGCAGCTTCCTAGGGACAGGGGTGGCAGATACGCAGTATTTT. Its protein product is CASSFLGTGVADTQYF. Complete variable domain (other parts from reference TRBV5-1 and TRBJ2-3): KAGVTQTPRYLIKTRGQQVTLSCSPISGHRSVSWYQQTPGQGLQFLFEYFSETQRNKGNFPGRFSGRQFSNSRSEMNVSTLELGDSALYLCASSFLGTGVADTQYFGPGTRLTVL.

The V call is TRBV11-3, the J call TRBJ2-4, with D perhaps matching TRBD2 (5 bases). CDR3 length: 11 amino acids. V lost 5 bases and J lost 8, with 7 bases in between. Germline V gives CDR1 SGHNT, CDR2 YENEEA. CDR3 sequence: CASSAGDIQYF. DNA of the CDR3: TGTGCCAGCAGCGCCGGGGACATTCAGTACTTC. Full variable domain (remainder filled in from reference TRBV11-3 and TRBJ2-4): EAGVVQSPRYKIIEKKQPVAFWCNPISGHNTLYWYLQNLGQGPELLIRYENEEAVDDSQLPKDRFSAERLKGVDSTLKIQPAELGDSAVYLCASSAGDIQYFGAGTRLSVL.

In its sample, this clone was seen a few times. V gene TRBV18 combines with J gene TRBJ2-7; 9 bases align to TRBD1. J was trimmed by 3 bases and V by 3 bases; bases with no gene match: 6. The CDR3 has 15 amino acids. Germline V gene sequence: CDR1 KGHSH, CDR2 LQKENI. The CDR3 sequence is CASSPPGQGGYEQYF. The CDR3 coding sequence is TGTGCCAGCTCACCCCCGGGACAGGGAGGCTACGAGCAGTACTTC. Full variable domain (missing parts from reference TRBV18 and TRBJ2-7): NAGVMQNPRHLVRRRGQEARLRCSPMKGHSHVYWYRQLPEEGLKFMVYLQKENIIDESGMPKERFSAEFPKEGPSILRIQQVVRGDSAAYFCASSPPGQGGYEQYFGPGTRLTVT.